Here is one T cell receptor (beta chain) with its context. Libraries were prepared by immunoSEQ multiplex PCR; TCRdb keeps only in-frame clonotypes and omits some of them. The table includes about 200,000 clones, roughly nine tenths detected once. This entry belongs to a study of blood T cell repertoires in COVID-19. Across the whole study: Sample material is recorded as cDNA or gDNA derived from T cells, B-cell-depleted T cells, or PBMCs.

The CDR3 has 14 amino acids. J was trimmed by 10 bases and V by 1 base; bases with no gene match: 8. Per the germline V gene, CDR1 is LGHDT and CDR2 is YNNKEL (reference sequence). Sequencing was carried out using peripheral blood. The sequence was obtained from a woman aged 70-85 years with acute or convalescent COVID-19. The chain joins TRBV3-1 (or the pseudogene TRBV3-2) to TRBJ2-7; 9 bases are shared with TRBD2. The CDR3 loop reads CASSQAPGLAAQYF. DNA of the CDR3: TGTGCCAGCAGCCAAGCCCCGGGACTAGCCGCACAGTACTTC.